A single sample is the source of the 16 T cell receptor beta chains below, sequenced in a study of cytomegalovirus exposure and HLA in healthy donors. It was with 60 Vbeta and 13 Jbeta primers that the PCR ran. TCRdb's copy holds only in-frame clones and misses some; the assay was immunoSEQ multiplex PCR. The repertoire holds fewer than 85,000 clones, with around 78% as singletons. Material: PBMCs. All receptors come from a man between 18 and 29 years old in good health and CMV-seropositive.

This sequence joins TRBV28 and TRBJ1-5, with D perhaps matching TRBD1 (5 bases). The germline CDR1 and CDR2 sequences are MDHEN and SYDVKM. V was clipped by 5 bases and J by 3 bases, with 11 bases between them. The length of the CDR3 is 14 residues. The CDR3 DNA reads as TGTGCCAGCAGTAGTGACAGCGTCAATCAGCCCCAGCATTTT. Translating it yields CASSSDSVNQPQHF. The full variable domain, rest sourced from reference TRBV28 and TRBJ1-5, is DVKVTQSSRYLVKRTGEKVFLECVQDMDHENMFWYRQDPGLGLRLIYFSYDVKMKEKGDIPEGYSVSREKKERFSLILESASTNQTSMYLCASSSDSVNQPQHFGDGTRLSIL.

V is TRBV5-6 and J is TRBJ2-4, with D possibly matching TRBD1 (6 bases). CDR3 length equals 13 residues. Trimming shortened V by 1 base and J by 14 bases, and 16 bases separated the two germline ends. CDR1 is SGHDT, CDR2 YYEEEE, per germline. CDR3 nucleotides: TGTGCCAGCAGCTTGTCAGGACAGCTCTTTGAGTACTTC. Protein sequence: CASSLSGQLFEYF. Based on the CDR3 plus reference TRBV5-6 and TRBJ2-4, the full variable domain is DAGVTQSPTHLIKTRGQQVTLRCSPKSGHDTVSWYQQALGQGPQFIFQYYEEEERQRGNFPDRFSGHQFPNYSSELNVNALLLGDSALYLCASSLSGQLFEYFGAGTRLSVL.

This clone was seen a handful of times. The CDR3 region is CASSDLNEQFF. DNA for the CDR3: TGCGCCAGCAGTGATCTAAATGAGCAGTTCTTC. The J gene is TRBJ2-1, the V gene TRBV5-1; D not resolved. Between the trimmed V and J ends, which lost 5 bases and 7 bases, there was a span of 7 bases. CDR1 and CDR2 from the germline V gene are SGHRS and YFSETQ. The length of the CDR3 is 11 residues.

V and J are TRBV6-4 and TRBJ2-1, with 11 positions matching TRBD1. V lost 2 bases, J lost 12 bases, and 9 bases stayed unmatched. Germline V gene lookup returns CDR1 MRHNA and CDR2 SNTAGT. This CDR3 contains 15 residues. The CDR3 DNA follows: TGTGCCAGCAGTGACCCGGGACAGGGGGTGTCTGTGCAGTTCTTC. It yields the protein CASSDPGQGVSVQFF.

This clone was recorded only once. The V call is TRBV7-9, the J call TRBJ2-5, with 7 bases identical to TRBD2. V gave up 5 bases and J gave up 5 bases; unmatched junction bases: 5. The CDR3 sequence is 13 residues long. Germline V gene sequence: CDR1 SEHNR, CDR2 FQNEAQ (reference sequence). CDR3 residues: CASSSGASETQYF. CDR3 DNA sequence: TGTGCCAGCAGCAGCGGGGCCTCGGAGACCCAGTACTTC. Combining the CDR3 with reference TRBV7-9 and TRBJ2-5 gives the whole variable domain DTGVSQNPRHKITKRGQNVTFRCDPISEHNRLYWYRQTLGQGPEFLTYFQNEAQLEKSRLLSDRFSAERPKGSFSTLEIQRTEQGDSAMYLCASSSGASETQYFGPGTRLLVL.

The chain carries TRBV28 and TRBJ1-5, with D perhaps matching TRBD1 (5 bases). The CDR3 is made up of 11 amino acids. V lost 10 bases to trimming and J lost 7 bases, with 11 bases between them. Germline lookup yields CDR1 MDHEN and CDR2 SYDVKM. Written as DNA, the CDR3 is TGTGCCACACGGGGGTCCCAGCCCCAGCATTTT. Its protein product is CATRGSQPQHF.

The J gene is TRBJ2-7, the V gene TRBV25-1; 7 bases match TRBD1. CDR1 is MGHDK and CDR2 is SYGVNS in the germline V gene. This CDR3 spans 13 amino acids. J gave up 2 bases and V 6 bases, and 4 bases lay outside the gene matches. The CDR3 region is CASRGTVTYEQYF. DNA for the CDR3: TGTGCCAGCAGAGGGACAGTTACCTACGAGCAGTACTTC.

V gene TRBV15 combines with J gene TRBJ1-1; 7 bases align to TRBD1. The CDR3 consists of 14 residues. Germline CDR1 LNHNV, CDR2 YYDKDF (reference sequence). The V gene end was trimmed by 5 bases and the J gene end by 3 bases; junction bases not matched to a gene: 6. CDR3 loop: CATSFRGSYTEAFF. CDR3 DNA: TGTGCCACCAGCTTCAGGGGGAGCTACACTGAAGCTTTCTTT.

V usage is TRBV4-2 and J usage is TRBJ1-1; D is uncertain. CDR3 size: 13 residues. Trimming left V 0 bases short and J 5 bases short, with 7 bases between. CDR1 and CDR2 from the germline V gene are LGHNA and YNFKEQ. CDR3 residues: CASSQERVTEAFF. The CDR3 DNA follows: TGTGCCAGCAGCCAAGAGCGTGTGACTGAAGCTTTCTTT.

The chain is built from TRBV27 and TRBJ1-5, with D possibly TRBD1 on 5 matching bases. V was shortened by 1 base and J by 4 bases, with 8 bases between the two germline ends. This CDR3 is built from 14 residues. Germline CDR1 and CDR2: MNHEY and SMNVEV (reference sequence). The CDR3 DNA sequence: TGTGCCAGCAGTTTATGGGGCAGGAATCAGCCCCAGCATTTT. Protein sequence: CASSLWGRNQPQHF.

The chain has TRBV11-3 and TRBJ2-1, with 11 bases that match TRBD2. The CDR3 has 14 residues. CDR1 and CDR2 from the germline V gene are SGHNT and YENEEA. The ends lost 4 bases at V and 6 bases at J; junction bases unmatched: 2. DNA of the CDR3: TGTGCCAGCAGCTCCGGGACTAGCGGCAATGAGCAGTTCTTC. Protein product: CASSSGTSGNEQFF.

The chain recombines TRBV10-1 with TRBJ2-7; tentative D call: TRBD2 (6 bases). The CDR3 loop spans 11 amino acids. V was clipped by 2 bases and J by 9 bases, with 8 bases between them. Germline CDR1 is WNHNN and CDR2 is SYGVQD (reference sequence). CDR3 residues: CASSETSWQYF. DNA for the CDR3: TGCGCCAGCAGTGAGACTAGCTGGCAGTACTTC.

The V call is TRBV15, the J call TRBJ2-2; D is perhaps TRBD2 (6 bases). The length of the CDR3 is 14 residues. CDR1 is LNHNV and CDR2 is YYDKDF in the germline V gene (reference sequence). The V and J ends lost 5 bases and 3 bases respectively, with 10 bases between them. CDR3 sequence: CATSRRGYTGELFF. Written as DNA, the CDR3 is TGTGCCACCAGCCGCCGGGGGTACACCGGGGAGCTGTTTTTT.

By frequency in the sample, this clone is medium-sized. This sequence joins TRBV28 and TRBJ2-7; TRBD1 matches at 10 bases. The CDR3 has 18 residues. Germline values: CDR1 MDHEN, CDR2 SYDVKM. J lost 2 bases, V lost 1 base, and 11 bases had no gene match. This CDR3 reads CASSLSYFGTGDPYEQYF. DNA of the CDR3: TGTGCCAGCAGTTTATCATATTTTGGGACAGGGGACCCCTACGAGCAGTACTTC.

V is TRBV25-1 and J is TRBJ1-4; 8 nucleotides match TRBD1. V was pared by 4 bases and J by 6 bases, with 7 bases of the junction left unmatched. This CDR3 has 15 amino acids. Germline values: CDR1 MGHDK, CDR2 SYGVNS. The CDR3 DNA is TGTGCCAGCAGTGGAGACAGGGGTTTTGATGAAAAACTGTTTTTT. Translating it yields CASSGDRGFDEKLFF.

This chain uses TRBV29-1 with TRBJ2-7, with a weak D call TRBD2 (5 bases). This CDR3 has 12 residues. The V gene's germline CDR1 is SQVTM and CDR2 ANQGSEA. The V and J ends lost 5 bases and 4 bases respectively, with 12 bases between them. CDR3 protein: CSVSRTGYEQYF. In nucleotides, the CDR3 is TGCAGCGTTAGTCGGACGGGATACGAGCAGTACTTC.